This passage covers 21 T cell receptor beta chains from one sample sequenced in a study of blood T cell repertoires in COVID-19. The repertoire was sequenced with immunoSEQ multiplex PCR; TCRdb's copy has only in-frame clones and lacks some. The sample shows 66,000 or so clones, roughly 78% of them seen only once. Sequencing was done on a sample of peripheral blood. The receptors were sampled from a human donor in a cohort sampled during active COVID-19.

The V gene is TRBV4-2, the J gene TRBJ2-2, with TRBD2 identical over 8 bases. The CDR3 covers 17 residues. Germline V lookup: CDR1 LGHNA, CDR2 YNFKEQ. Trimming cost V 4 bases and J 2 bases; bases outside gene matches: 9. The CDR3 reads CASSRGSGVTNTGELFF. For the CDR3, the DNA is TGTGCCAGCAGCCGAGGTAGCGGGGTGACTAACACCGGGGAGCTGTTTTTT.

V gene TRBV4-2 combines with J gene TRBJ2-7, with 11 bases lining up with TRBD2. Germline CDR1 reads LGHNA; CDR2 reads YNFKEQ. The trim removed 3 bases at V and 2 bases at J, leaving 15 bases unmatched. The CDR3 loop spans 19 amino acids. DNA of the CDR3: TGTGCCAGCAGCCAGGGGATTGGGCTAGCGGGAGGTCACCCCTACGAGCAGTACTTC. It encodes CASSQGIGLAGGHPYEQYF.

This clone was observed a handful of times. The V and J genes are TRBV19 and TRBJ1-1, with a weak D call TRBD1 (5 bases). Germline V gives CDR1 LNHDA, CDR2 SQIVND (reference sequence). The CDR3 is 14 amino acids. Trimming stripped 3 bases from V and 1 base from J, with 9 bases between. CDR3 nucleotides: TGTGCCAGTAGTATCACCCAGGGGAACACTGAAGCTTTCTTT. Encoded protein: CASSITQGNTEAFF.

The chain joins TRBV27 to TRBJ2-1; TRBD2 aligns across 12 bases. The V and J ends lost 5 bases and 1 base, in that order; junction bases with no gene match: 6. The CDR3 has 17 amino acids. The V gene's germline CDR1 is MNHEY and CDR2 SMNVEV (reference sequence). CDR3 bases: TGTGCCAGCAGTCCAAGGACTAGCGGGATTTCCTACAATGAGCAGTTCTTC. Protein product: CASSPRTSGISYNEQFF.

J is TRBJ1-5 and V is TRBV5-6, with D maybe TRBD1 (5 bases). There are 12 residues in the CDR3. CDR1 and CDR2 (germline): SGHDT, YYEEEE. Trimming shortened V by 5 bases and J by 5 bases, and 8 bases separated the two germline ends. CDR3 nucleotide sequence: TGTGCCAGCAGTCAACAGGATCAGCCCCAGCATTTT. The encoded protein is CASSQQDQPQHF. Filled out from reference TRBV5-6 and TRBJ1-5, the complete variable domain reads DAGVTQSPTHLIKTRGQQVTLRCSPKSGHDTVSWYQQALGQGPQFIFQYYEEEERQRGNFPDRFSGHQFPNYSSELNVNALLLGDSALYLCASSQQDQPQHFGDGTRLSIL.

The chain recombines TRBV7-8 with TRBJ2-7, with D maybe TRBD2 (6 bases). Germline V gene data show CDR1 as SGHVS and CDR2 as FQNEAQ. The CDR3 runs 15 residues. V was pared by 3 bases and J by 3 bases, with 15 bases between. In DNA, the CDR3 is TGTGCCAGCAGCTTTTCCCCCGGGAGAGTCTACGAGCAGTACTTC. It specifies CASSFSPGRVYEQYF.

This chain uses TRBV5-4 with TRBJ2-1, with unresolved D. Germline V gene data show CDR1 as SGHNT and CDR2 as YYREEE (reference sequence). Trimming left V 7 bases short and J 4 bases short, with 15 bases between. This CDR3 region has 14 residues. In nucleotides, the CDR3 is TGTGCCAGCGCCCCTTACGGTCCGTACAATGAGCAGTTCTTC. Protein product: CASAPYGPYNEQFF. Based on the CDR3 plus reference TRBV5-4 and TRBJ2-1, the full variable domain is ETGVTQSPTHLIKTRGQQVTLRCSSQSGHNTVSWYQQALGQGPQFIFQYYREEENGRGNFPPRFSGLQFPNYSSELNVNALELDDSALYLCASAPYGPYNEQFFGPGTRLTVL.

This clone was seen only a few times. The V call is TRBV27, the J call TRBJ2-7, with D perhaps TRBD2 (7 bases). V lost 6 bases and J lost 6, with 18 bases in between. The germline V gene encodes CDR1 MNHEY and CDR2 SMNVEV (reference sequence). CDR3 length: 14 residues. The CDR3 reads CASRKQGGSIEQYF. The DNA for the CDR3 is TGTGCCAGCAGGAAACAGGGAGGGAGCATCGAGCAGTACTTC.

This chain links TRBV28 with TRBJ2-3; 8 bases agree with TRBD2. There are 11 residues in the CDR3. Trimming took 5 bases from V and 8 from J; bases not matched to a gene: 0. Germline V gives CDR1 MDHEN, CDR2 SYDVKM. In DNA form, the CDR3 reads TGTGCCAGCAGTACTAGCGGTACGCAGTATTTT. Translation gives CASSTSGTQYF.

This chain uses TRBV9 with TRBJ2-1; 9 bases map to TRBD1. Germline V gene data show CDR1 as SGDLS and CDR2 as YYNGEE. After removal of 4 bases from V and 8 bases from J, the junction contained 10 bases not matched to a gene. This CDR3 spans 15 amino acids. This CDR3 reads CASSFTGTGFDEQFF. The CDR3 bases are TGTGCCAGCAGCTTTACCGGGACAGGGTTCGATGAGCAGTTCTTC.

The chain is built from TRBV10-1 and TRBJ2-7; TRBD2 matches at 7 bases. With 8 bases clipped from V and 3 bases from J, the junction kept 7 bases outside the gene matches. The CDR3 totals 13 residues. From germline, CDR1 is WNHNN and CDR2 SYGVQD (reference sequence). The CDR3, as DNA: TGCGCCAGCGGGGGGGACGGTTTCTACGAGCAGTACTTC. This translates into CASGGDGFYEQYF.

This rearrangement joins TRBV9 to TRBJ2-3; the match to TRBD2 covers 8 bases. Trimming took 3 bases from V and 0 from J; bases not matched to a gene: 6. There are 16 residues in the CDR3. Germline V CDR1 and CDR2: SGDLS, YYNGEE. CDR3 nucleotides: TGTGCCAGCAGCGCTTCTAGCGGGTTCAGCACAGATACGCAGTATTTT. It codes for CASSASSGFSTDTQYF. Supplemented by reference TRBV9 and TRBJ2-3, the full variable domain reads DSGVTQTPKHLITATGQRVTLRCSPRSGDLSVYWYQQSLDQGLQFLIQYYNGEERAKGNILERFSAQQFPDLHSELNLSSLELGDSALYFCASSASSGFSTDTQYFGPGTRLTVL.

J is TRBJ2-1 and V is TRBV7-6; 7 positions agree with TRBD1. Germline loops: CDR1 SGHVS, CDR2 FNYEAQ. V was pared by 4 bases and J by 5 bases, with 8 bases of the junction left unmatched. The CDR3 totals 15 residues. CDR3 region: CASSSTGAHNNEQFF. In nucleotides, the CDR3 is TGTGCCAGCAGCTCTACAGGGGCCCATAACAATGAGCAGTTCTTC.

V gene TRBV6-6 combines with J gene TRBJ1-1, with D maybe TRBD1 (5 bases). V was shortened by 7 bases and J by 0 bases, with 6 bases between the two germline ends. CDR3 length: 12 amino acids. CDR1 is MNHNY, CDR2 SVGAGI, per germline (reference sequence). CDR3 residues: CASNRMNTEAFF. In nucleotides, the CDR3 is TGTGCCAGCAACAGGATGAACACTGAAGCTTTCTTT.

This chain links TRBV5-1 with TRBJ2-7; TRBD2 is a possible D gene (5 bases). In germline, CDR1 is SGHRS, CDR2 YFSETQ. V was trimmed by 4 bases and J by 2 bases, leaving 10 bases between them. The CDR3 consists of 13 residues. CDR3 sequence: CASSIDGTYEQYF. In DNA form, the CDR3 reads TGCGCCAGCAGCATAGACGGGACCTACGAGCAGTACTTC.

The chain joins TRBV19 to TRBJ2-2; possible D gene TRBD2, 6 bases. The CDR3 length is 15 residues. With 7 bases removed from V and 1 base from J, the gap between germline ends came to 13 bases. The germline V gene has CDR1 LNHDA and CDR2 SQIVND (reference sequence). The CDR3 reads CASTIGGRNTGELFF. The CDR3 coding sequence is TGTGCCAGTACAATAGGAGGGCGGAACACCGGGGAGCTGTTTTTT.

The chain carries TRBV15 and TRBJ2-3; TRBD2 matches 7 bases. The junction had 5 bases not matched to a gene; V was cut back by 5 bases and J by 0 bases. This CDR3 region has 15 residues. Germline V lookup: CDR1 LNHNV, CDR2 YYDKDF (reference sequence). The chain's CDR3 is CATSVQRGSTDTQYF. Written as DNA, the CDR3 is TGTGCCACCAGCGTTCAGCGGGGAAGCACAGATACGCAGTATTTT.

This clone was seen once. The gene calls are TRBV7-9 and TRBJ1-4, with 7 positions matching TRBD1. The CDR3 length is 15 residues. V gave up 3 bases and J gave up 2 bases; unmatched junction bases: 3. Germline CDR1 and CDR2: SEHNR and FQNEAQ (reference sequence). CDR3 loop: CASSFGTDTNEKLFF. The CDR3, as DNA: TGTGCCAGCAGCTTTGGGACAGATACTAATGAAAAACTGTTTTTT.

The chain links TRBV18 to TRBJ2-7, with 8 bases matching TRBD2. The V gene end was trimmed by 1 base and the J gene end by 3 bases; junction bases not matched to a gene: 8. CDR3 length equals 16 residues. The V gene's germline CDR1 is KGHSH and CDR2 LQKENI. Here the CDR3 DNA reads TGTGCCAGCTCACCACGTCCCCTAGCGGGCTTCTACGAGCAGTACTTC. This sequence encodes CASSPRPLAGFYEQYF.

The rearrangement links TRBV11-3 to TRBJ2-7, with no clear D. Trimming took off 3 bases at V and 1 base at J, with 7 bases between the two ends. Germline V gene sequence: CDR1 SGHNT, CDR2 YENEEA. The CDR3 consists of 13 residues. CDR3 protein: CASSFAGSYEQYF. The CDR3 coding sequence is TGTGCCAGCAGCTTTGCAGGTTCCTACGAGCAGTACTTC.

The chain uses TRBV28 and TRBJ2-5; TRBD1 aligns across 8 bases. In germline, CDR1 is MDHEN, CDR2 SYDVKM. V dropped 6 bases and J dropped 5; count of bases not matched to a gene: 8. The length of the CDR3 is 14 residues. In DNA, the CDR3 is TGTGCCAGCAGAGCGACAGGGGAGTGGGAGACCCAGTACTTC. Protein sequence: CASRATGEWETQYF.